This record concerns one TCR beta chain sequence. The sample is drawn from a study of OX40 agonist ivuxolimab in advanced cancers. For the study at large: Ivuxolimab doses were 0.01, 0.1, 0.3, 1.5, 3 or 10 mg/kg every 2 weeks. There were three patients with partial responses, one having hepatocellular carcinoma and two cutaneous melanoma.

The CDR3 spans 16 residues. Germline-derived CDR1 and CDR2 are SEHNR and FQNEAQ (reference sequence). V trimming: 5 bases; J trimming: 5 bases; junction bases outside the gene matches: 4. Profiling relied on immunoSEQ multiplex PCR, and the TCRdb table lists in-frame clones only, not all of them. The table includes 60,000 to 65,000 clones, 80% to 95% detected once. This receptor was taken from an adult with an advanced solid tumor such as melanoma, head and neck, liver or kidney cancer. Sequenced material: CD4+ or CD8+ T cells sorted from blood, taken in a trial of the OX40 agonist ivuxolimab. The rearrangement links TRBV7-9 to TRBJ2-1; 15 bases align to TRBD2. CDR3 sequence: CASSAGTSGRNNEQFF. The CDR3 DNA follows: TGTGCCAGCAGCGCTGGGACTAGCGGGAGGAACAATGAGCAGTTCTTC.